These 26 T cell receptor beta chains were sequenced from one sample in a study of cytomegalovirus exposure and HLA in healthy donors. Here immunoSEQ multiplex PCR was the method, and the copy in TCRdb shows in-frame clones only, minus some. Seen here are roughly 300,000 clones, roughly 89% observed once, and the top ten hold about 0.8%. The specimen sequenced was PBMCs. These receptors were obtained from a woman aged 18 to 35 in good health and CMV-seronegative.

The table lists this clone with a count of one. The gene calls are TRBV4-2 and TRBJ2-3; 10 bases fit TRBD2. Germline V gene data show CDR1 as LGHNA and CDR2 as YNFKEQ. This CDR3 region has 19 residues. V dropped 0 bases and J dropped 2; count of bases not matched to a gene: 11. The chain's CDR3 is CASSQESSGRAGVTDTQYF. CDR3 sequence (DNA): TGTGCCAGCAGCCAAGAATCCAGCGGGAGGGCCGGGGTCACAGATACGCAGTATTTT.

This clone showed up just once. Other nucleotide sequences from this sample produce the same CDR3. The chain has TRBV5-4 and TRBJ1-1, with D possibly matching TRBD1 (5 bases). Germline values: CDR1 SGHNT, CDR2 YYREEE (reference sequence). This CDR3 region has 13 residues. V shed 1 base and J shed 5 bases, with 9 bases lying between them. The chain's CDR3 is CASSLLGGTEAFF. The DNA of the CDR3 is TGTGCCAGCAGCTTGTTGGGGGGAACTGAAGCTTTCTTT.

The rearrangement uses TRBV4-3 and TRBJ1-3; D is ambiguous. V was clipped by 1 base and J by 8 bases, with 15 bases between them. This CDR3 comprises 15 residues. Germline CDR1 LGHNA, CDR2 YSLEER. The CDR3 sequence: CASSQVAASLDTIYF. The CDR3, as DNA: TGCGCCAGCAGCCAAGTGGCGGCTAGTCTAGACACCATATATTTT.

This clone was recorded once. The DNA for the CDR3 is TGCGCCAGCAGCTCATCACCGGGGGGTAGGAGCGAGCAGTACTTC. It encodes CASSSSPGGRSEQYF. This chain links TRBV4-1 with TRBJ2-7; 7 bases match TRBD2. J was trimmed by 6 bases and V by 5 bases; bases with no gene match: 13. From germline, CDR1 is MGHRA and CDR2 YSYEKL. The CDR3 sequence is 15 residues long.

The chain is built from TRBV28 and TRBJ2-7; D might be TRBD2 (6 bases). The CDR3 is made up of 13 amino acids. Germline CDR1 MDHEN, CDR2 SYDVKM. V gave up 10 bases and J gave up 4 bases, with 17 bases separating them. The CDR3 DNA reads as TGTGCCATAACGAAAATGGCGGGGTACGAGCAGTACTTC. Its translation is CAITKMAGYEQYF.

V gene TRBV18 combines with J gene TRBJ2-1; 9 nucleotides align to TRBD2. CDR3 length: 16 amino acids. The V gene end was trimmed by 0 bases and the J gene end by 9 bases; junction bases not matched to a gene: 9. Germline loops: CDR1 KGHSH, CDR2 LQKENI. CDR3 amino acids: CASSPPGSAGGGEQFF. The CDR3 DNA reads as TGTGCCAGCTCACCACCGGGGTCTGCGGGAGGGGGTGAGCAGTTCTTC.

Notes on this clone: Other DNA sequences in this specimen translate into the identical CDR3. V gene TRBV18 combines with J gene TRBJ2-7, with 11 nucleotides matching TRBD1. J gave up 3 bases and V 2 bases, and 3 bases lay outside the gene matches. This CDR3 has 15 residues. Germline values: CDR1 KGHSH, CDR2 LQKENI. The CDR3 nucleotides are TGTGCCAGCTCACCAGGGACAGGGGGGGACTACGAGCAGTACTTC. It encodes CASSPGTGGDYEQYF. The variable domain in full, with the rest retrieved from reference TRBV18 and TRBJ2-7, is NAGVMQNPRHLVRRRGQEARLRCSPMKGHSHVYWYRQLPEEGLKFMVYLQKENIIDESGMPKERFSAEFPKEGPSILRIQQVVRGDSAAYFCASSPGTGGDYEQYFGPGTRLTVT.

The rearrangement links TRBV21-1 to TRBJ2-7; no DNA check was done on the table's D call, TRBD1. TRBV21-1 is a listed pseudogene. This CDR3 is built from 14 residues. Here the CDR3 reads CASSGGQGPYEQYF. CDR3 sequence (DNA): TGTGCCAGCAGCGGGGGACAGGGCCCCTACGAGCAGTACTTC.

CDR3 protein: CASISWAGNTQYF. CDR3 coding DNA: TGTGCCAGTATCAGTTGGGCCGGTAATACGCAGTATTTT. This chain joins TRBV19 and TRBJ2-3; D gene unclear. Germline V gene sequence: CDR1 LNHDA, CDR2 SQIVND (reference sequence). The V end lost 7 bases, the J end lost 7 bases, and 15 bases lay between the germline ends. This CDR3 has 13 residues.

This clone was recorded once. CDR3 nucleotide sequence: TGTGCCAGCAGCCAAGATCCGAGGGCCTCACCTGAAGCTTTCTTT. Translated: CASSQDPRASPEAFF. V and J are TRBV14 and TRBJ1-1; D unclear. CDR3 length: 15 residues. The V gene's germline CDR1 is SGHDN and CDR2 FVKESK. Trimming left V 0 bases short and J 6 bases short, with 14 bases between.

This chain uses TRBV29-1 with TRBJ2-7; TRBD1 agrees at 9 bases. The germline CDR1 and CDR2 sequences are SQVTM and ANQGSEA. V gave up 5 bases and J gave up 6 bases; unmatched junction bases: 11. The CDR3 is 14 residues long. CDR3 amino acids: CSVLPRQGQGEQYF. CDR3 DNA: TGCAGCGTTCTGCCCAGGCAGGGACAGGGCGAGCAGTACTTC.

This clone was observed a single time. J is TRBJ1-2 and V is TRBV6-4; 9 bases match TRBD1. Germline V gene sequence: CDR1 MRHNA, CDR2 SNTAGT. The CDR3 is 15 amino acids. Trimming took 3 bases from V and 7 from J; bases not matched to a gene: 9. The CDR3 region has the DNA TGTGCCAGCAGTGAGCACAGGGGGCCCACGTTTGGCTACACCTTC. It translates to CASSEHRGPTFGYTF.

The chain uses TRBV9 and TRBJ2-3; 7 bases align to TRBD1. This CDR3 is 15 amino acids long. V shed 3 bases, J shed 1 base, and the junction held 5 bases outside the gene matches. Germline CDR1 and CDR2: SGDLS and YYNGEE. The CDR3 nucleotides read TGTGCCAGCAGCGAGACAGGGACCGGCACAGATACGCAGTATTTT. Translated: CASSETGTGTDTQYF.

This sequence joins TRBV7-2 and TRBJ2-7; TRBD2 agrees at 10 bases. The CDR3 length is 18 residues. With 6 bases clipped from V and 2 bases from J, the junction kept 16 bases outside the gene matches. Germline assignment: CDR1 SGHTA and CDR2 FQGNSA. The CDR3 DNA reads TGTGCCAGCAGTTTTAACCAGGCTAGCGGGAGTAGTGCCTACGAGCAGTACTTC. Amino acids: CASSFNQASGSSAYEQYF.

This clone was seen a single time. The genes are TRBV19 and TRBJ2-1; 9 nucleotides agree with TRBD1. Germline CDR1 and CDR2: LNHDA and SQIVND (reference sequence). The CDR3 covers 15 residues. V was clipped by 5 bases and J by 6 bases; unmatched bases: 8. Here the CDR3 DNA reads TGTGCCAGTAGTCCTTCTCGGGACAGGGCCAATGAGCAGTTCTTC. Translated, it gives CASSPSRDRANEQFF. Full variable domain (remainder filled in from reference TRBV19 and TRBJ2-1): DGGITQSPKYLFRKEGQNVTLSCEQNLNHDAMYWYRQDPGQGLRLIYYSQIVNDFQKGDIAEGYSVSREKKESFPLTVTSAQKNPTAFYLCASSPSRDRANEQFFGPGTRLTVL.

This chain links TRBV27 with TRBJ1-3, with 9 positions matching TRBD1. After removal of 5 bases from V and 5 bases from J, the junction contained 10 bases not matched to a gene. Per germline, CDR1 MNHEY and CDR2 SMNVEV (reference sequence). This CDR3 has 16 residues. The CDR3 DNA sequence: TGTGCCAGCAGTGCCGGTCGGGGACAGGGTCGAAACACCATATATTTT. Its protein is CASSAGRGQGRNTIYF.

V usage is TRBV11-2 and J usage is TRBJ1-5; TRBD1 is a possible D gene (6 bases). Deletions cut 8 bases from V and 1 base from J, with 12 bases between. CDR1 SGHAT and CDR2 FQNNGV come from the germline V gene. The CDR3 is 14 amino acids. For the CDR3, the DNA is TGTGCCAGCTCCGGGACACCAAGCAATCAGCCCCAGCATTTT. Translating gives CASSGTPSNQPQHF. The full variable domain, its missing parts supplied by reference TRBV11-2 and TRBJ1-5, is EAGVAQSPRYKIIEKRQSVAFWCNPISGHATLYWYQQILGQGPKLLIQFQNNGVVDDSQLPKDRFSAERLKGVDSTLKIQPAKLEDSAVYLCASSGTPSNQPQHFGDGTRLSIL.

CDR3 sequence: CASSAMDAAPYGYTF. Written as DNA, the CDR3 is TGTGCCAGCAGTGCTATGGATGCGGCCCCATATGGCTACACCTTC. The chain recombines TRBV27 with TRBJ1-2; D is unclear. The CDR3 runs 15 residues. CDR1 and CDR2 from the germline V gene are MNHEY and SMNVEV (reference sequence). Trimming cost V 5 bases and J 5 bases, with 18 bases left between them.

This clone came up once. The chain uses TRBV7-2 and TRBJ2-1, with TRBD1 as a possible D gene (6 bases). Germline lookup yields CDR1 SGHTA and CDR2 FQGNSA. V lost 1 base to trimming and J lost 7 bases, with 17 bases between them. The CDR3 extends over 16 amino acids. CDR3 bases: TGTGCCAGCAGCTTAGTCGCTGGGGGCCCATGGAATGAGCAGTTCTTC. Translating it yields CASSLVAGGPWNEQFF.

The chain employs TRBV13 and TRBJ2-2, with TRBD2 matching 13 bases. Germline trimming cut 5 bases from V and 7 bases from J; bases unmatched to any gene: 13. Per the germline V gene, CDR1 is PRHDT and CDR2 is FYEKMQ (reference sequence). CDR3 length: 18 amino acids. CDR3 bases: TGTGCCAGCAGCCCCCGAGAACTAGCGGGAGGGCCTATCGGGGAGCTGTTTTTT. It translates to CASSPRELAGGPIGELFF. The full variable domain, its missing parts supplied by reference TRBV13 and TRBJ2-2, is AAGVIQSPRHLIKEKRETATLKCYPIPRHDTVYWYQQGPGQDPQFLISFYEKMQSDKGSIPDRFSAQQFSDYHSELNMSSLELGDSALYFCASSPRELAGGPIGELFFGEGSRLTVL.

CDR3 amino acids: CASSLVGTTNNEQFF. Here the CDR3 DNA reads TGCGCCAGCAGCTTGGTAGGGACTACAAACAATGAGCAGTTCTTC. The genes are TRBV5-1 and TRBJ2-1; the match to TRBD2 covers 7 bases. With V trimmed by 0 bases and J by 5 bases, 5 bases remained unmatched. The germline gives CDR1 SGHRS, CDR2 YFSETQ. This CDR3 contains 15 residues.

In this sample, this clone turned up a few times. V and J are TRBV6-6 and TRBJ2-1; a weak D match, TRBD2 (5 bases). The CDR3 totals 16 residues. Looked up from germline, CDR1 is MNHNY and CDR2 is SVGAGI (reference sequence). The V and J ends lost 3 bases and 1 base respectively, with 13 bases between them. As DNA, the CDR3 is TGTGCCAGCAGTTATGGCTTAGCGAGGTCCTACAATGAGCAGTTCTTC. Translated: CASSYGLARSYNEQFF.

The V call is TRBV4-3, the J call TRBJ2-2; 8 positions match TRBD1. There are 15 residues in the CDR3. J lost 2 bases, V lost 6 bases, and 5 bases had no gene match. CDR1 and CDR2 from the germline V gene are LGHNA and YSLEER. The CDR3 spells CASSFDRGNTGELFF. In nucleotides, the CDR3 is TGCGCCAGCAGTTTCGACAGGGGCAACACCGGGGAGCTGTTTTTT.

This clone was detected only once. In DNA, the CDR3 is TGTGCCTGGAGTGGGAGCGGGAAAGAGACCCAGTACTTC. Protein sequence: CAWSGSGKETQYF. This chain joins TRBV30 and TRBJ2-5, with 7 bases lining up with TRBD2. The V gene end was trimmed by 1 base and the J gene end by 3 bases; junction bases not matched to a gene: 2. Germline CDR1 and CDR2: GTSNPN and SVGIG (reference sequence). The CDR3 totals 13 residues.

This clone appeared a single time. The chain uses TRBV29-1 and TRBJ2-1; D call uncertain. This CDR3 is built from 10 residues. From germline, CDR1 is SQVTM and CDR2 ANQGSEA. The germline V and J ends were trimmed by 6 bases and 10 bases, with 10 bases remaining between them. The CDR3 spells CSVVFEEQFF. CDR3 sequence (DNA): TGCAGCGTCGTGTTCGAGGAGCAGTTCTTC.

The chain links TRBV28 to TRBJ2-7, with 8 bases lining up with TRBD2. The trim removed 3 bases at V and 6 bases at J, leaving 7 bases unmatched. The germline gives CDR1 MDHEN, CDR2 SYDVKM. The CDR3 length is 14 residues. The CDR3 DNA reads TGTGCCAGCAGTTTGACTAGCGCAGTAACCGAGCAGTACTTC. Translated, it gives CASSLTSAVTEQYF.